The clone carrying this T cell receptor (beta chain) occurred a few times. Its matching antigen is unknown. CDR1 and CDR2 (germline): MNHEY, SVGAGI. The CDR3 is 14 amino acids. With V trimmed by 0 bases and J by 3 bases, 2 bases remained unmatched. This sample was taken from a study of glioma-infiltrating T cells. General study points: Above-expected tissue-blood divergence occurred in all gliomas, most in low-grade ones.

Amplification of TCR alpha and beta CDR3 regions from RNA used iRepertoire nested multiplex PCR. For one-step reverse transcription and amplification, roughly 95-450 ng of tissue mRNA or PBMC total RNA was used. From the multiplex PCR reads, TCRdb called clonotypes with MiXCR, one entry per CDR3 protein. The table has 100,000 to 150,000 distinct CDR3 sequences, approximately 23% seen once. Sequencing input: glioma tissue, nonneoplastic brain tissue, or PBMCs (not recorded which). The V and J genes are TRBV6-5 and TRBJ2-7, with 7 bases fitting TRBD1. This clonotype originated in a human donor with low-grade glioma or glioblastoma, undergoing nonglioma brain surgery, or in good health (not recorded which). The CDR3 DNA reads as TGTGCCAGCAGTTACTCTGCAGGGGGCTACGAGCAGTACTTC. It encodes CASSYSAGGYEQYF.